This TCR beta chain came from a study of tumor-infiltrating lymphocytes in glioblastoma multiforme (dated by TCRdb to about 2017). With respect to the entire study: The study tested whether intratumoral genomic heterogeneity fosters TIL diversity by jointly investigating somatic mutations, TIL diversity and immune response activity. What the authors observed across the whole study: The authors noted that sorting T cells into functional subsets, which was not done in this study, would be a future improvement. Only one glioblastoma patient was included in the TCR and somatic mutation analysis, limiting generalizability. Clone frequencies may be distorted by RNA-based TCR sequencing because unequal numbers of TCR transcripts are carried by T cells.

Regarding this clonotype: No antigen is known for it. One end of the junction is discordant with germline, which a read error may explain.

A modified ARM-PCR protocol with multiple V-beta primers and a C-beta primer was used to build TCRB libraries from RNA via three nested multiplex PCR rounds. Starting from about 550 ng of total RNA, TCRB-specific cDNA was synthesized using ProtoScript II Reverse Transcriptase and a C-beta primer. For the TCRB libraries, no unique molecular identifiers were described. The third PCR added barcodes and adapters over approximately 25 cycles with Deep VentR (exo-) polymerase, followed by gel purification of 250-500 bp bands. TCRB libraries were sequenced with 250 bp paired-end reads on an Illumina HiSeq 2500. The original pipeline was this. The reads were cleaned with Trimmomatic, merged with FLASH and assigned V, D and J segments with MiGEC before being analyzed in VDJtools. VDJtools was used to calculate the Shannon-Wiener diversity index, which quantified repertoire diversity. TCRdb cleaned the public reads at Q25 with fastp, built clones with MiXCR and kept in-frame beta chains. When rows share a CDR3 protein, they turn into one entry using the most common DNA and genes. Here the V and J calls rest on TCRdb's processing, not on the authors' analysis. The sample contains around 10,000 distinct CDR3 sequences, 55% to 80% of them found a single time. The leading ten clones occupy 25% to 35% of the sample.

CDR1 MDHEN and CDR2 SYDVKM are derived from the germline V gene. The cysteine opens and the phenylalanine closes a CDR3 of 17 amino acids. CDR3 DNA is the only sequence kept; it has 51 bases, read in frame from the first base. The AllPrep DNA/RNA mini kit was used to purify genomic DNA and total RNA simultaneously from each of the approximately 10 tumor samples. All RNA had OD 260/280 ratios above 1.9 and RNA integrity numbers above 6.5. The sequence came from a male donor with glioblastoma. Source material: brain tumor tissue. Rearrangement joined TRBV28 to TRBJ2-7; TRBD1 is a possible D gene, resting on 5 matching bases. The CDR3 corresponds to CASSFNQDSSSSYEQYF. Read as DNA, the sequence is TGTGCCAGCAGTTTTAACCAAGACAGCTCAAGCTCCTACGAGCAGTACTTT.